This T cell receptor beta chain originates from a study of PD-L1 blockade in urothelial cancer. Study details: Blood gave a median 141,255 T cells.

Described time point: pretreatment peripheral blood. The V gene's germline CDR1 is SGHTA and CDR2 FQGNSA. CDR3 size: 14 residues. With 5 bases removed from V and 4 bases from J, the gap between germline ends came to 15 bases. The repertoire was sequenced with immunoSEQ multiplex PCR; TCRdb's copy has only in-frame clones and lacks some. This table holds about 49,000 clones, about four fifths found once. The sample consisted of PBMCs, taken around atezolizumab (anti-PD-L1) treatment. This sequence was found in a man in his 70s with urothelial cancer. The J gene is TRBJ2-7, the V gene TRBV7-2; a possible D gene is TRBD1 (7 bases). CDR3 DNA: TGTGCCAGCAGCCTGGGGGGACAGCTTTACGAGCAGTACTTC. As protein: CASSLGGQLYEQYF.